This T cell receptor beta chain stems from a study of T cells after posttransplantation cyclophosphamide. Data came from immunoSEQ multiplex PCR; TCRdb stores just in-frame clones and leaves some out. The sample records about 32,000 clones, roughly 90% being singletons. Remarks on this clone: The antigen remains unidentified.

Cells defined as naive were viable CD3+CD4+ or CD3+CD8+ and CCR7+CD45RA+CD45RO-CD95-CD27+CD28+. The related graft donor's blood sample was taken on the day of bone marrow donation. The V end was cut by 7 bases, the J end by 0 bases, with 13 bases between. CDR3 length: 15 amino acids. CDR1 SNHLY and CDR2 FYNNEI come from the germline V gene. General study points: Blood and skin or GI T cell repertoires showed limited TRB overlap. Recipient CMV seropositivity and CMV reactivation strongly tracked TRB clonality. Donor CD8+ memory clones often dominated recipient blood repertoires at later times.

The specimen was naive CD4+ T cells sorted from blood. The chain links TRBV2 to TRBJ1-5; perhaps TRBD1 as D (6 bases). The clonotype originates from a man aged 25 to 40 in good health and a related stem cell transplant donor. The CDR3 sequence: CASMGGRISNQPQHF. The DNA for the CDR3 is TGTGCCAGCATGGGGGGGCGCATTAGCAATCAGCCCCAGCATTTT. The variable domain in full, completed from reference TRBV2 and TRBJ1-5, reads EPEVTQTPSHQVTQMGQEVILRCVPISNHLYFYWYRQILGQKVEFLVSFYNNEISEKSEIFDDQFSVERPDGSNFTLKIRSTKLEDSAMYFCASMGGRISNQPQHFGDGTRLSIL.